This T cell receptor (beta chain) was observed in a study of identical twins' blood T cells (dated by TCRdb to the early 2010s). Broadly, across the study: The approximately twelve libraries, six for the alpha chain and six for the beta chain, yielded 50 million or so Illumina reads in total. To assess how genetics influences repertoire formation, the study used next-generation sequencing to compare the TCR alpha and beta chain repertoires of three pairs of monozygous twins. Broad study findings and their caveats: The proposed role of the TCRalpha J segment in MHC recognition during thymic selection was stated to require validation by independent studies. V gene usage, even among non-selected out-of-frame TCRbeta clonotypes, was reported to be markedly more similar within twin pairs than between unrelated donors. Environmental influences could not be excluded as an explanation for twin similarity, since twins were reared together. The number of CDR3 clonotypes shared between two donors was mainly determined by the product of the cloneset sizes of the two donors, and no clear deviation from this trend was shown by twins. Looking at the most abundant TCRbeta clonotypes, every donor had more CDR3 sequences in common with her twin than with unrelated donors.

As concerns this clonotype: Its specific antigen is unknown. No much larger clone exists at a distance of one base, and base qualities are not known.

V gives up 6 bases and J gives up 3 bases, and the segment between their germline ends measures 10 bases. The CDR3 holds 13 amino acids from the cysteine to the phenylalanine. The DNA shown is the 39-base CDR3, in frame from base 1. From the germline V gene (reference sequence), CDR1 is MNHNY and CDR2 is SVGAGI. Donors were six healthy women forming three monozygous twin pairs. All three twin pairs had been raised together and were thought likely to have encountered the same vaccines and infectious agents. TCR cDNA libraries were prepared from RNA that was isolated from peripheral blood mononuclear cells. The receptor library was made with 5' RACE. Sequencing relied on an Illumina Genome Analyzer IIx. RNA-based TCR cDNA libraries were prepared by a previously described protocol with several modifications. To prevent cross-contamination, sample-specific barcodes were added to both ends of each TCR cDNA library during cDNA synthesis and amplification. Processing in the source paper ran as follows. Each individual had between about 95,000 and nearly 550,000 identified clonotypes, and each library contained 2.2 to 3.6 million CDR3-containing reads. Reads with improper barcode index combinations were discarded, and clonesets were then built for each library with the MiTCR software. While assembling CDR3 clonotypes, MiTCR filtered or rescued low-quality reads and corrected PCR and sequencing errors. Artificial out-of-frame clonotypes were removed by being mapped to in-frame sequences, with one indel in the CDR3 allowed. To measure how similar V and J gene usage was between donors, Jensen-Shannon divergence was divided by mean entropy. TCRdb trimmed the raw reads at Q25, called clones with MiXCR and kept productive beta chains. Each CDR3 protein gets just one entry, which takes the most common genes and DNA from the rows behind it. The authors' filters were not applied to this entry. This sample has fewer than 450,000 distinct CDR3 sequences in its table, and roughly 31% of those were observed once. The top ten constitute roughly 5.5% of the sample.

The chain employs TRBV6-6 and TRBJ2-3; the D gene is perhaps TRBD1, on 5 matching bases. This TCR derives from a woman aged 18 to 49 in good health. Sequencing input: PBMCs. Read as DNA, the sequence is TGTGCCAGCAGGATCAGGGTAACAGATACGCAGTATTTT. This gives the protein CASRIRVTDTQYF.